Listed below are T cell receptor beta chains from one sample, sequenced in a study of T cells after yellow fever vaccination. TCRdb re-called the 5' RACE reads with MiXCR, one entry per CDR3 protein. The table has a few hundred thousand distinct CDR3 sequences, around 7.3% seen once. Sequences were derived from PBMCs, sampled approximately 47 days after the first yellow fever vaccination. These receptors were collected from a young man who received the YFV17D yellow fever vaccine. Both conserved end residues are part of each CDR3. The order of the fields is J gene, V gene, D gene, clone size, CDR3 DNA, CDR3 protein. D genes are given only for firm matches. Where a row states a size, it is once, few, many or the class of an expanded clone; other rows omit it.

>TRBJ2-7|TRBV6-5|-|-
TGTGCCAGCAGTTTCTACACCCCCGGGTCCTACGAGCAGTACTTC
CASSFYTPGSYEQYF
>TRBJ2-3|TRBV5-1|TRBD1|-
TGCGCCAGCAGCTTGGCCTTGGACAGGGGGACAGATACGCAGTATTTT
CASSLALDRGTDTQYF
>TRBJ2-4|TRBV7-3|-|few
TGTGCCAGCAGCTCCGATGTCAAAAACATTCAGTACTTC
CASSSDVKNIQYF
>TRBJ2-1|TRBV5-1|-|few
TGCGCCAGCAGCTTGGAAAATTACAATGAGCAGTTCTTC
CASSLENYNEQFF
>TRBJ1-1|TRBV7-6|-|many
TGTGCCAGCAGCTTAGCTCGTCGAGGGGCCGGTGGGAACACTGAAGCTTTCTTT
CASSLARRGAGGNTEAFF
>TRBJ2-7|TRBV5-1|TRBD1|-
TGCGCCAGCAGCCTGGACAGGGAACTCTACGAGCAGTACTTC
CASSLDRELYEQYF
>TRBJ2-1|TRBV6-2/TRBV6-3|-|-
TGTGCCAGCAGTGGCGTCTACAATGAGCAGTTCTTC
CASSGVYNEQFF
>TRBJ2-5|TRBV12-3/TRBV12-4|TRBD1|many
TGTGCCAGCAGTCTTACAGGGGATGGAGGGACCCAGTACTTC
CASSLTGDGGTQYF
>TRBJ1-2|TRBV28|TRBD1|-
TGTGCCAGCAGTCCAAGGACAGGCGTTAGCTATGGCTACACCTTC
CASSPRTGVSYGYTF
>TRBJ1-1|TRBV25-1|TRBD1|few
TGTGCCAGCAGTCCCGGGACAGGGGCGAGGAACACTGAAGCTTTCTTT
CASSPGTGARNTEAFF
>TRBJ2-1|TRBV27|-|few
TGTGCCAGCAGTTTATCGGGATTCCATCGGAGGGGGGGGCCCGGTGGTGAGCAGTTCTTC
CASSLSGFHRRGGPGGEQFF
>TRBJ1-4|TRBV5-1|-|many
TGCGCCAGCAGCTTGGTCGGCCCGCCGTTAGCGGAACTGTTTTTT
CASSLVGPPLAELFF
>TRBJ1-1|TRBV20-1|-|many
TGCAGTGCTAAGCCCCACCTAGGGAGAAACACTGAAGCTTTCTTT
CSAKPHLGRNTEAFF
>TRBJ2-3|TRBV5-5|-|many
TGTGCCAGCAGCTTGGCCGAGGGGGGGCATTTGGATACGCAGTATTTT
CASSLAEGGHLDTQYF
>TRBJ2-1|TRBV7-3|TRBD2|many
TGTGCCAGCACGGCGGGGGGCTCCTACAATGAGCAGTTCTTC
CASTAGGSYNEQFF
>TRBJ1-2|TRBV6-5|-|many
TGTGCCAGCAGTTACTCGACCAGGGGAGGCTACACCTTC
CASSYSTRGGYTF
>TRBJ1-2|TRBV20-1|TRBD1|few
TGCAGTGCTCTCAGGACAGGGTGGAACTATGGCTACACCTTC
CSALRTGWNYGYTF
>TRBJ2-5|TRBV7-9|-|few
TGTGCCAGCAGCTTAGGCCCACAACCCCAAGAGACCCAGTACTTC
CASSLGPQPQETQYF
>TRBJ2-2|TRBV7-3|-|-
TGTGCCAGCAGCCTTTCCAACACCGGGGAGCTGTTTTTT
CASSLSNTGELFF
>TRBJ1-2|TRBV6-1|-|-
TGTGCCAGCAGAAACCCGGACCGAGCAGGGATCTATGGCTACACCTTC
CASRNPDRAGIYGYTF
>TRBJ2-3|TRBV11-2|-|few
TGTGCCAGCAGCCAGACCGGGGCGATCACAGATACGCAGTATTTT
CASSQTGAITDTQYF
>TRBJ2-2|TRBV12-5|-|-
TGTGCTAGTGGTTCGCTCGGGGCCGGGGAGCTGTTTTTT
CASGSLGAGELFF
>TRBJ2-1|TRBV21-1|-|-
TGTGCCAGCAGCAAAGTCCCCCCTAGCGGGGGGGAGCAGTTCTTC
CASSKVPPSGGEQFF
>TRBJ2-7|TRBV7-9|-|many
TGTGCCAGCAGCCAATGGGGACCAGGGGAGCAGTACTTC
CASSQWGPGEQYF
>TRBJ2-5|TRBV9|-|few
TGTGCCAGCAGCGTAGGGTCGTTGCGGCAAGAGACCCAGTACTTC
CASSVGSLRQETQYF
>TRBJ1-6|TRBV4-1|TRBD1|many
TGCGCCAGCAGTCGACAGGGGGTGGATTCACCCCTCCACTTT
CASSRQGVDSPLHF
>TRBJ2-1|TRBV5-1|TRBD2|many
TGCGCCAGCAGCTTTCTTGTAGCGGGGGGGCACCCGTTCTTC
CASSFLVAGGHPFF
>TRBJ2-3|TRBV7-9|-|-
TGTGCCAGCAGCTTACGTTCTCTCGCCGGGGATACGCAGTATTTT
CASSLRSLAGDTQYF
>TRBJ2-1|TRBV10-3|-|few
TGTGCCATCAGTGACCGGGAGCCCTACAATGAGCAGTTCTTC
CAISDREPYNEQFF
>TRBJ2-2|TRBV7-2|TRBD2|many
TGTGCCAGCAGCTCACCAAGCGGGGCAGACACCGGGGAGCTGTTTTTT
CASSSPSGADTGELFF
>TRBJ2-3|TRBV7-2|TRBD2|-
TGTGCCAGCAGCTTAGCGGCTAGCGGGGTGACAGATACGCAGTATTTT
CASSLAASGVTDTQYF
>TRBJ1-1|TRBV5-5|-|-
TGTGCCAGCAGCTACAACTTGGGGACGAACACTGAAGCTTTCTTT
CASSYNLGTNTEAFF
>TRBJ2-5|TRBV18|-|-
TGTGCCAGCTCGGTCGACCTTCAGGGATACGAGACCCAGTACTTC
CASSVDLQGYETQYF
>TRBJ2-4|TRBV12-3/TRBV12-4|-|many
TGTGCCAGCAGCCAAGAGGGGGGCCCCAGAAACATTCAGTACTTC
CASSQEGGPRNIQYF
>TRBJ2-3|TRBV7-3|-|many
TGTGCCAGCAGCCCAAACTCCGGGGGAGATACGCAGTATTTT
CASSPNSGGDTQYF
>TRBJ2-5|TRBV5-6|-|few
TGTGCCAGCAGCTTAGCCTGGGGAGAGACCCAGTACTTC
CASSLAWGETQYF
>TRBJ1-2|TRBV5-1|TRBD1|-
TGCGCCAGCAGCCCTGGGACAGGGATCTATGGCTACACCTTC
CASSPGTGIYGYTF
>TRBJ2-6|TRBV7-8|TRBD1|-
TGTGCCAGCAGCACTCGACAGGGTAGTGGGGCCAACGTCCTGACTTTC
CASSTRQGSGANVLTF
>TRBJ2-2|TRBV12-3/TRBV12-4|-|-
TGTGCCAGCAGGCGCCAGGGAATCGGGGAGCTGTTTTTT
CASRRQGIGELFF
>TRBJ1-5|TRBV10-3|-|-
TGTGCCATCAGTGACGAGGGGCCTTATCAGCCCCAGCATTTT
CAISDEGPYQPQHF
>TRBJ1-6|TRBV6-2/TRBV6-3|-|-
TGTGCCAGCAGTGGGTACTTGGGCGTTACCCTCCACTTT
CASSGYLGVTLHF
>TRBJ1-1|TRBV19|-|-
TGTGCCAGTAGTATTGTGGGTGGCACTGAAGCTTTCTTT
CASSIVGGTEAFF
>TRBJ1-2|TRBV30|-|few
TGTGCCTGGAGCGTAACGTCTAACTATGGCTACACCTTC
CAWSVTSNYGYTF
>TRBJ2-5|TRBV7-2|-|many
TGTGCCAGCAGCTTAGCCCACCCCGAGGTTTCAGAGACCCAGTACTTC
CASSLAHPEVSETQYF
>TRBJ2-7|TRBV7-9|TRBD2|-
TGTGCCAGCAGCTTAGGGCTAGCGGCGGAGGTGCAGTACTTC
CASSLGLAAEVQYF
>TRBJ1-2|TRBV11-2|-|few
TGTGCCAGCAGCCAAACAGTACCCTATGGCTACACCTTC
CASSQTVPYGYTF
>TRBJ1-1|TRBV19|-|-
TGTGCCAGTAGCCGATCAGGGGCCAGACCCCCTGAAGCTTTCTTT
CASSRSGARPPEAFF
>TRBJ2-2|TRBV28|-|-
TGTGCCAGCAGTTTCCCTTCCGTGCCGGAGCTGTTTTTT
CASSFPSVPELFF
>TRBJ1-3|TRBV3-1|-|-
TGTGCCAGCAGCCAAAGGGCAGGGGATCCCTCTGGAAACACCATATATTTT
CASSQRAGDPSGNTIYF
>TRBJ2-1|TRBV20-1|TRBD2|few
TGCAGTGCCGGGGTCGCAGCGGGGGCCCAAAATGAGCAGTTCTTC
CSAGVAAGAQNEQFF
>TRBJ2-3|TRBV6-2/TRBV6-3|TRBD2|-
TGTGCCAGCAGTCCTAGCGGGGGGACCACAGATACGCAGTATTTT
CASSPSGGTTDTQYF
>TRBJ1-6|TRBV4-3|TRBD1|few
TGCGCCAGCAGCCAAGATGGGACAGGTTCGTCACCCCTCCACTTT
CASSQDGTGSSPLHF
>TRBJ2-3|TRBV5-4|TRBD2|few
TGTGCCAGCAGCCTTTGGACTAGCGGGGTTGGTGATACGCAGTATTTT
CASSLWTSGVGDTQYF
>TRBJ2-5|TRBV12-3/TRBV12-4|-|-
TGTGCCAGCAGTTTAGAGGACTGGGGGGCCCAGTACTTC
CASSLEDWGAQYF
>TRBJ2-7|TRBV20-1|-|few
TGCAGTGCTAGAGCGGGACACAGGGCGGGCGAGCAGTACTTC
CSARAGHRAGEQYF
>TRBJ2-3|TRBV29-1|TRBD2|-
TGCAGCGTTGAACTAGCGGGGAAAGGCACAGATACGCAGTATTTT
CSVELAGKGTDTQYF
>TRBJ1-4|TRBV5-1|TRBD1|-
TGCGCCAGCAGCCCGCGGACAGGGACAAGTGAAAAACTGTTTTTT
CASSPRTGTSEKLFF